These T cell receptor beta chains were read from a single sample in a study of cytomegalovirus exposure and HLA in healthy donors. Profiling relied on immunoSEQ multiplex PCR, and the TCRdb table lists in-frame clones only, not all of them. The table lists 120,000 to 150,000 clones, roughly 87% of them singletons. The sample taken for sequencing was PBMCs. The receptors were sampled from a man aged 18 to 30 in good health and CMV-seropositive. CDR3s include the opening cysteine and the closing phenylalanine or tryptophan.

TRBV5-1	TRBJ2-5	CASSAPRETQYF
TRBV9	TRBJ2-5	CASSASLQGGETQYF
TRBV7-3	TRBJ1-5	CASSPRELITEPGSNQPQHF
TRBV25-1	TRBJ2-6	CASRQEGSGANVLTF
TRBV6-1	TRBJ2-5	CASSDPRQGAIQETQYF
TRBV18	TRBJ1-5	CASSPGQKNQPQHF
TRBV9	TRBJ1-1	CASSVETGAVTEAFF
TRBV6-5	TRBJ2-7	CASYGLAGAGEQYF
TRBV18	TRBJ1-2	CASSPGQQYGYTF
TRBV6-5	TRBJ2-3	CATTDRESDTQYF
TRBV10-1	TRBJ2-2	CASSLGQGNTGELFF
TRBV5-1	TRBJ2-3	CASVSGTPTFTDTQYF
TRBV11-1	TRBJ2-7	CASSFLYGSYEQYF
TRBV6-4	TRBJ2-3	CASSRSGEGTDTQYF
TRBV5-1	TRBJ2-5	CASSLGTALQETQYF
TRBV5-1	TRBJ1-2	CASSLDNNYGYTF
TRBV4-1	TRBJ1-2	CASSQDLQGARGYTF
TRBV4-1	TRBJ1-2	CASSQVDYGYTF
TRBV27	TRBJ2-7	CASSYRGKSYEQYF
TRBV6-1	TRBJ2-3	CASSGPRQGGADTQYF
TRBV5-4	TRBJ1-4	CASSPRGGNEKLFF
TRBV19	TRBJ1-1	CASSSPGVNTEAFF